The next 25 T cell receptor beta chains were all read from a single sample in a study of PD-1 blockade in classical Hodgkin lymphoma. Every patient relapsed after autologous stem cell transplantation, and brentuximab vedotin exposure varied. Method: immunoSEQ multiplex PCR; TCRdb's copy keeps in-frame clones and lacks some. The sample has 20,000 or so clones, approximately 84% seen once. Sequences were derived from peripheral blood mononuclear cells (PBMCs), sampled at baseline. The source is a human donor with classical Hodgkin lymphoma.

This rearrangement joins TRBV7-2 to TRBJ2-1; D call uncertain. Germline V gene lookup returns CDR1 SGHTA and CDR2 FQGNSA. Deletions cut 5 bases from V and 10 bases from J, with 9 bases between. The CDR3 consists of 11 residues. The CDR3 protein is CASSPASEQFF. DNA for the CDR3: TGTGCCAGCAGCCCCGCCTCGGAGCAGTTCTTC.

The chain uses TRBV6-5 and TRBJ1-2; 7 nucleotides align to TRBD1. The CDR3 runs 14 residues. Germline assignment: CDR1 MNHEY and CDR2 SVGAGI. V lost 0 bases and J lost 4; bases outside the gene matches: 2. The chain's CDR3 is CASSYSQGVYGYTF. In DNA, the CDR3 is TGTGCCAGCAGTTACTCGCAGGGGGTCTATGGCTACACCTTC.

This chain joins TRBV29-1 and TRBJ2-3, with 8 bases that match TRBD1. V gave up 8 bases and J gave up 3 bases; unmatched junction bases: 4. This CDR3 has 12 amino acids. The V gene's germline CDR1 is SQVTM and CDR2 ANQGSEA. The CDR3 reads CSSDRGTDTQYF. CDR3 DNA sequence: TGCAGCTCCGACAGGGGAACAGATACGCAGTATTTT.

The table lists this clone with a count of one. The chain uses TRBV4-3 and TRBJ2-6; the D is unclear. Trimming removed 1 base at V and 0 bases at J, with 4 bases between. This CDR3 is 15 amino acids long. CDR1 is LGHNA and CDR2 is YSLEER in the germline V gene. The CDR3: CASSQGRSGANVLTF. The CDR3 nucleotides are TGCGCCAGCAGCCAAGGTCGCTCTGGGGCCAACGTCCTGACTTTC.

The chain links TRBV6-5 to TRBJ2-7, with 8 bases matching TRBD2. V shed 2 bases and J 0 bases; nucleotides not matched to a gene: 3. Germline CDR1 MNHEY, CDR2 SVGAGI. There are 15 residues in the CDR3. CDR3 DNA: TGTGCCAGCAGTTACACACTAGCGGACTCCTACGAGCAGTACTTC. Encoded protein: CASSYTLADSYEQYF.

This clone was seen once. V gene TRBV28 combines with J gene TRBJ2-1, with a possible D match to TRBD1 (6 bases). The CDR3 sequence is 16 residues long. CDR1 MDHEN and CDR2 SYDVKM come from the germline V gene. Trimming took 4 bases from V and 1 from J, leaving 14 bases between them. The CDR3 sequence is CASSSLGGKSYNEQFF. The CDR3 DNA reads TGTGCCAGCAGTTCGCTAGGGGGAAAATCCTACAATGAGCAGTTCTTC.

V usage is TRBV4-3 and J usage is TRBJ2-1, with D perhaps matching TRBD2 (5 bases). V shed 0 bases and J shed 2 bases, with 14 bases lying between them. Germline V lookup: CDR1 LGHNA, CDR2 YSLEER. There are 17 residues in the CDR3. CDR3 nucleotides: TGCGCCAGCAGCCAAGAGGCTAGGCGAGGGACCTACAATGAGCAGTTCTTC. It yields the protein CASSQEARRGTYNEQFF.

The J gene is TRBJ2-7, the V gene TRBV7-9; D is perhaps TRBD1 (6 bases). Deletions cut 4 bases from V and 0 bases from J, with 16 bases between. CDR3 length: 16 residues. Germline CDR1 and CDR2: SEHNR and FQNEAQ (reference sequence). The CDR3 nucleotides are TGTGCCAGCAGCTCACCAGGGGCCCCGAGCTCCTACGAGCAGTACTTC. Its translation is CASSSPGAPSSYEQYF.

The chain uses TRBV28 and TRBJ1-5; TRBD1 agrees at 7 bases. The V and J ends lost 2 bases and 2 bases, in that order; junction bases with no gene match: 3. Germline lookup yields CDR1 MDHEN and CDR2 SYDVKM. The CDR3 has 15 amino acids. The CDR3 spells CASSLEGAGNQPQHF. The CDR3 DNA follows: TGTGCCAGCAGTTTAGAGGGGGCTGGCAATCAGCCCCAGCATTTT.

The V and J genes are TRBV27 and TRBJ1-2; D is unresolved. CDR1 is MNHEY and CDR2 is SMNVEV in the germline V gene (reference sequence). This CDR3 has 13 residues. V was trimmed by 0 bases and J by 8 bases, leaving 10 bases between them. The CDR3, as DNA: TGTGCCAGCAGTTTATCTCGGTCGGGAGGCTACACCTTC. It translates to CASSLSRSGGYTF.

This chain connects TRBV18 to TRBJ2-7; possible D gene TRBD1, 6 bases. The CDR3 runs to 13 residues. V was pared by 2 bases and J by 3 bases, with 8 bases between. Per germline, CDR1 KGHSH and CDR2 LQKENI. CDR3 sequence: CASSPADSYEQYF. CDR3 coding DNA: TGTGCCAGCTCACCAGCGGACAGCTACGAGCAGTACTTC.

The chain is built from TRBV10-2 and TRBJ1-5; the D is unclear. The germline gives CDR1 WSHSY, CDR2 SAAADI. This CDR3 contains 14 residues. V was trimmed by 10 bases and J by 1 base, leaving 14 bases between them. The DNA for the CDR3 is TGCGCCACCTTATCGGCGTTAAGCAATCAGCCCCAGCATTTT. It encodes CATLSALSNQPQHF.

The J gene is TRBJ1-2, the V gene TRBV5-4; D is possibly TRBD1 (5 bases). The V gene's germline CDR1 is SGHNT and CDR2 YYREEE (reference sequence). V was shortened by 4 bases and J by 5 bases, with 9 bases between the two germline ends. This CDR3 region has 12 residues. CDR3 sequence (DNA): TGTGCCAGCAGCGCCGACAGATATGGCTACACCTTC. Its translation is CASSADRYGYTF.

The genes are TRBV13 and TRBJ2-3; TRBD1 matches 7 bases. The germline gives CDR1 PRHDT, CDR2 FYEKMQ (reference sequence). The CDR3 covers 13 residues. After removal of 2 bases from V and 5 bases from J, the junction contained 1 base not matched to a gene. The CDR3 protein is CASSLTGVDTQYF. The CDR3 DNA is TGTGCCAGCAGCTTAACAGGGGTAGATACGCAGTATTTT.

V and J are TRBV2 and TRBJ2-1; 9 bases map to TRBD2. Germline V gives CDR1 SNHLY, CDR2 FYNNEI. Trimming removed 4 bases from V and 8 bases from J; junction bases left unmatched: 9. The CDR3 covers 15 residues. CDR3: CASSGGGGGAYEQFF. The DNA of the CDR3 is TGTGCCAGCAGTGGAGGTGGCGGGGGGGCGTATGAGCAGTTCTTC.

This chain connects TRBV10-1 to TRBJ2-3; tentatively, D is TRBD1 (6 bases). Per germline, CDR1 WNHNN and CDR2 SYGVQD (reference sequence). The CDR3 covers 13 residues. The V end lost 7 bases, the J end lost 2 bases, and 10 bases lay between the germline ends. Here the CDR3 reads CASKDRHTDTQYF. The CDR3, as DNA: TGCGCCAGCAAGGACAGACACACAGATACGCAGTATTTT.

The chain recombines TRBV2 with TRBJ2-2; 7 bases are a match to TRBD1. The CDR3 covers 15 residues. J lost 3 bases, V lost 2 bases, and 3 bases had no gene match. Germline V gives CDR1 SNHLY, CDR2 FYNNEI. The CDR3 DNA follows: TGTGCCAGCAGTGAATACAGGGGCGACACCGGGGAGCTGTTTTTT. Translated, it gives CASSEYRGDTGELFF.

CDR3 DNA sequence: TGTGCCAGCAGCTTGCAGGGACCTAGAGGGTCACCCCTCCACTTT. Amino acids: CASSLQGPRGSPLHF. The chain uses TRBV5-4 and TRBJ1-6; a weak D match, TRBD1 (5 bases). CDR3 size: 15 residues. V lost 1 base and J lost 10, with 15 bases in between. Per the germline V gene, CDR1 is SGHNT and CDR2 is YYREEE (reference sequence).

This chain uses TRBV7-2 with TRBJ2-3, with D possibly matching TRBD1 (6 bases). This CDR3 region has 15 residues. Germline-derived CDR1 and CDR2 are SGHTA and FQGNSA. V gave up 5 bases and J gave up 4 bases, with 16 bases separating them. CDR3 nucleotide sequence: TGTGCCAGCAGCCCGGTCGGGTGGGGGCCAGATACGCAGTATTTT. This gives the protein CASSPVGWGPDTQYF.

The V call is TRBV27, the J call TRBJ2-3; 7 positions agree with TRBD1. The V segment lost 6 bases and the J segment 2 bases; nucleotides outside the gene matches: 8. CDR3 size: 15 residues. Germline CDR1 reads MNHEY; CDR2 reads SMNVEV (reference sequence). The CDR3 nucleotides are TGTGCCAGCAGCCCCGACAGGGACCTCACAGATACGCAGTATTTT. This gives the protein CASSPDRDLTDTQYF.

The rearrangement joins TRBV19 to TRBJ2-3; D is ambiguous. Germline-derived CDR1 and CDR2 are LNHDA and SQIVND (reference sequence). The CDR3 length is 16 residues. Trimming pared 4 bases from V and 0 bases from J, leaving 14 bases between. The CDR3 region is CASSNPRQVSTDTQYF. The CDR3 DNA follows: TGTGCCAGTAGTAATCCCCGCCAGGTTAGCACAGATACGCAGTATTTT. The full variable domain, completed using reference TRBV19 and TRBJ2-3, is DGGITQSPKYLFRKEGQNVTLSCEQNLNHDAMYWYRQDPGQGLRLIYYSQIVNDFQKGDIAEGYSVSREKKESFPLTVTSAQKNPTAFYLCASSNPRQVSTDTQYFGPGTRLTVL.

The chain links TRBV19 to TRBJ1-1; D gene ambiguous. The CDR3 is 13 residues long. V lost 8 bases, J lost 1 base, and 11 bases lay in between. CDR1 and CDR2 (germline): LNHDA, SQIVND (reference sequence). CDR3 DNA sequence: TGTGCCAGTGCTCCGGCCGCGAACACTGAAGCTTTCTTT. This sequence encodes CASAPAANTEAFF.

V and J are TRBV5-1 and TRBJ2-6; D may correspond to TRBD1 or TRBD2 (6 bases each). CDR3 length: 19 amino acids. CDR1 is SGHRS, CDR2 YFSETQ, per germline. Between the trimmed V and J ends, which lost 6 bases and 0 bases, there was a span of 22 bases. As DNA, the CDR3 is TGCGCCAGCACCCCTAGGGGGAGGTGGATGAACTCTGGGGCCAACGTCCTGACTTTC. This codes for CASTPRGRWMNSGANVLTF.

This sequence joins TRBV4-1 and TRBJ2-7, with no clear D. V lost 8 bases and J 3 bases, leaving 14 bases between the germline ends. CDR3 length: 13 residues. Germline V CDR1 and CDR2: MGHRA, YSYEKL. The CDR3 reads CASGEHINYEQYF. The CDR3 nucleotides read TGCGCCAGCGGGGAACACATAAACTACGAGCAGTACTTC.

Written as DNA, the CDR3 is TGTGCCAGCAGCTCCAGGACCTCAAATCAGCCCCAGCATTTT. Its translation is CASSSRTSNQPQHF. The J gene is TRBJ1-5, the V gene TRBV5-6; D unclear. CDR1 SGHDT and CDR2 YYEEEE come from the germline V gene. Trimming stripped 3 bases from V and 4 bases from J, with 11 bases between. This CDR3 region has 14 residues. The full variable domain, its missing parts supplied by reference TRBV5-6 and TRBJ1-5, is DAGVTQSPTHLIKTRGQQVTLRCSPKSGHDTVSWYQQALGQGPQFIFQYYEEEERQRGNFPDRFSGHQFPNYSSELNVNALLLGDSALYLCASSSRTSNQPQHFGDGTRLSIL.